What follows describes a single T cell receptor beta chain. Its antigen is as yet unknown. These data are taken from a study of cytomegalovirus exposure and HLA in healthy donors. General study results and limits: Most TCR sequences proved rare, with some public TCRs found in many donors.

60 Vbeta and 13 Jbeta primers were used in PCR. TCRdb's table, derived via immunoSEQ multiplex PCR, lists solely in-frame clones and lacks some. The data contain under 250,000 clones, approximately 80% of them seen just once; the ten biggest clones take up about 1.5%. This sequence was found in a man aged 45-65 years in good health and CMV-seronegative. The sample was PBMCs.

The CDR3 DNA sequence: TGTGCCAGCCTCGGACTGGGGGCCACAGATACGCAGTATTTT. Protein product: CASLGLGATDTQYF. The chain uses TRBV2 and TRBJ2-3, with D perhaps TRBD1 (6 bases). The CDR3 contains 14 residues. Germline V CDR1 and CDR2: SNHLY, FYNNEI. V gave up 8 bases and J gave up 2 bases, with 14 bases separating them.